This note documents a single TCR beta chain sequence. Patients aged 18 to 65 with hyperthyroidism were newly diagnosed, with duration under 2 months. Criteria for exclusion of patients were uncontrolled infection, other autoimmune disease, pregnancy or lactation. Diagnosis relied on clinical symptoms, serum thyroxine and TRAb, thyroid ultrasound and orbital computed tomography. The data were obtained in a study of T cells in Graves' hyperthyroidism and ophthalmopathy. Study-wide background: Peripheral blood specimens were obtained at initial diagnosis, prior to any treatment.

From RNA transcripts, TCR beta CDR3 regions were amplified. The HTBI set primed first-round TCR CDR3 RT-PCR. A single record per CDR3 protein comes from TCRdb applying MiXCR to the multiplex PCR reads. This sample has roughly 840,000 distinct CDR3 sequences; 38% occur once, and the top ten carry 8.9%. Trimming took 6 bases from V and 9 from J, leaving 18 bases between them. CDR3 length equals 12 residues. The germline V gene encodes CDR1 SQVTM and CDR2 ANQGSEA. Sequencing was done on a sample of blood. The chain uses TRBV29-1 and TRBJ2-7; D is uncertain. The sequence was obtained from a man between 18 and 29 years old with Graves' hyperthyroidism. Here the CDR3 DNA reads TGCAGCGTATTTGGGGTGGTGGATACGCAGTACTTC. The encoded protein is CSVFGVVDTQYF.